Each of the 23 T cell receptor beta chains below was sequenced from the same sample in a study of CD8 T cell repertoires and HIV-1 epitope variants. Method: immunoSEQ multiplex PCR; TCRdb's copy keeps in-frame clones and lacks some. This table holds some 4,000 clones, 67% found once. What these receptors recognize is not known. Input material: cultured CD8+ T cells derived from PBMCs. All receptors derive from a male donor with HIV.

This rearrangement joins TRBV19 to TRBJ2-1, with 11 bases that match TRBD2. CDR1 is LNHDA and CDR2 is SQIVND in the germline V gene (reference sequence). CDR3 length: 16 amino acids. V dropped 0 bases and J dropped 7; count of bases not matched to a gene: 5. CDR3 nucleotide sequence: TGTGCCAGTAGTATAGATCCAACTAGCGGGAGTAATGAGCAGTTCTTC. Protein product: CASSIDPTSGSNEQFF.

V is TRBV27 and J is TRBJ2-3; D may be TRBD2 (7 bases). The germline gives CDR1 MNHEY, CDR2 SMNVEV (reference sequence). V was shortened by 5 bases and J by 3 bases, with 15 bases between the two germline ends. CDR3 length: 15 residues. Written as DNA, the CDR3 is TGTGCCAGCAGTATAGGGGGGGCTCCAACAGATACGCAGTATTTT. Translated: CASSIGGAPTDTQYF.

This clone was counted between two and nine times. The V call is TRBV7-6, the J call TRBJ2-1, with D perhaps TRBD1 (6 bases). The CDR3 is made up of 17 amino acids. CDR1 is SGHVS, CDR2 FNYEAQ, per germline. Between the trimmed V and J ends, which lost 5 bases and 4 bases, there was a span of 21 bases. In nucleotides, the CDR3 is TGTGCCAGCAGCGCGTCCTCCGGGACACCTCTATACAATGAGCAGTTCTTC. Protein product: CASSASSGTPLYNEQFF.

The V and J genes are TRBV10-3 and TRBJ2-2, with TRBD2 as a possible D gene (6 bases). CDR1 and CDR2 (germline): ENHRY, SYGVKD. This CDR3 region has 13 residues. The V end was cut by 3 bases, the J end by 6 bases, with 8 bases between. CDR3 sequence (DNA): TGTGCCATCAGTGACGCTAGCGCCGGGGAGCTGTTTTTT. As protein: CAISDASAGELFF.

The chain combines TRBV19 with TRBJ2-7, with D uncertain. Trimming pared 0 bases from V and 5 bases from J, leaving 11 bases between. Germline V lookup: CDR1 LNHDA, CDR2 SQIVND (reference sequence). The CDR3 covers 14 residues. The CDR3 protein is CASSIDLTANEQYF. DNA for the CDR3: TGTGCCAGTAGTATAGATCTCACAGCCAACGAGCAGTACTTC. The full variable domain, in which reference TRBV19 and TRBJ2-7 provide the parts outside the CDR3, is DGGITQSPKYLFRKEGQNVTLSCEQNLNHDAMYWYRQDPGQGLRLIYYSQIVNDFQKGDIAEGYSVSREKKESFPLTVTSAQKNPTAFYLCASSIDLTANEQYFGPGTRLTVT.

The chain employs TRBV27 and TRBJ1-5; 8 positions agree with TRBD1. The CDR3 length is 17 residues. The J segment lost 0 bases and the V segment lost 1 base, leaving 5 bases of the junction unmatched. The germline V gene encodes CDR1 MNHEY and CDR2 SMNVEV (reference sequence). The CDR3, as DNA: TGTGCCAGCAGTTTATGGGGGACAGGTTATAGCAATCAGCCCCAGCATTTT. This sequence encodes CASSLWGTGYSNQPQHF.

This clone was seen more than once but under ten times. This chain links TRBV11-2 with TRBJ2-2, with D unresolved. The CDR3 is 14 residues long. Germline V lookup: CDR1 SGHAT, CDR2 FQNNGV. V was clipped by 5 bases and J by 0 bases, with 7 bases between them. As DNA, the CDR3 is TGTGCCAGCAGCGTAACAGCGAACACCGGGGAGCTGTTTTTT. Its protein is CASSVTANTGELFF.

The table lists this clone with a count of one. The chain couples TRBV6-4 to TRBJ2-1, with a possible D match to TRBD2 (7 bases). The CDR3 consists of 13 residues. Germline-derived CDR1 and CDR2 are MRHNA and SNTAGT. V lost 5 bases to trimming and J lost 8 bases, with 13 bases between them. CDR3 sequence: CASSSGTSYEQFF. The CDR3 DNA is TGTGCCAGCAGTAGCGGGACAAGCTATGAGCAGTTCTTC.

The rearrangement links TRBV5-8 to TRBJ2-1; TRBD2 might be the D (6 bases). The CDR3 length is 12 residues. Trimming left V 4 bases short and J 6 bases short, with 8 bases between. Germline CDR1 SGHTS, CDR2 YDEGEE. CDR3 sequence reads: CASSRDFNEQFF. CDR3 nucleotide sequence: TGTGCCAGCAGCCGGGACTTCAATGAGCAGTTCTTC. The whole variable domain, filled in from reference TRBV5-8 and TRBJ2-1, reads EAGVTQSPTHLIKTRGQQATLRCSPISGHTSVYWYQQALGLGLQFLLWYDEGEERNRGNFPPRFSGRQFPNYSSELNVNALELEDSALYLCASSRDFNEQFFGPGTRLTVL.

The CDR3, as DNA: TGTGCCAGTAGTATAGATCTGTGGGAGGGGTATGAGCAGTTCTTC. As protein: CASSIDLWEGYEQFF. The rearrangement links TRBV19 to TRBJ2-1, with 7 nucleotides matching TRBD2. Germline CDR1 LNHDA, CDR2 SQIVND (reference sequence). The junction had 7 bases not matched to a gene; V was cut back by 0 bases and J by 8 bases. This CDR3 has 15 residues.

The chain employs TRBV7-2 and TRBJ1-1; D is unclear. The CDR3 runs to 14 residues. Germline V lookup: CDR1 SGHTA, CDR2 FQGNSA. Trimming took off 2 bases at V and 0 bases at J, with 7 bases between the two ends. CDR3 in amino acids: CASSLRNLNTEAFF. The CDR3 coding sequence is TGTGCCAGCAGCTTAAGGAACCTGAACACTGAAGCTTTCTTT.

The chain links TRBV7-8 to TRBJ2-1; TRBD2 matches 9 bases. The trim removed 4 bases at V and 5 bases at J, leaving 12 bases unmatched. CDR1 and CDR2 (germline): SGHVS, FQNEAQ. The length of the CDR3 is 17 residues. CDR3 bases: TGTGCCAGCAGCTCTAGCTTCTGGACTAGCGTAAACAATGAGCAGTTCTTC. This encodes CASSSSFWTSVNNEQFF.

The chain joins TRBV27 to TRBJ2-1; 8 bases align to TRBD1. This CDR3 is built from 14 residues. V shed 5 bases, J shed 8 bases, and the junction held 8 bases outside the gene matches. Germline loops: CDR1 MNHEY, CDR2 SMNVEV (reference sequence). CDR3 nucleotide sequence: TGTGCCAGCAGTCCCACACCACAGGGGGATGAGCAGTTCTTC. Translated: CASSPTPQGDEQFF.

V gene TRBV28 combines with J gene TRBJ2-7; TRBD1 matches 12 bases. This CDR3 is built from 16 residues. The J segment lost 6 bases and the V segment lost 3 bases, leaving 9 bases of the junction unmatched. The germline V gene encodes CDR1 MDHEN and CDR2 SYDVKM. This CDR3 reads CASSLEVGTGGSEQYF. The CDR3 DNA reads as TGTGCCAGCAGTTTGGAGGTCGGGACAGGGGGCTCCGAGCAGTACTTC.

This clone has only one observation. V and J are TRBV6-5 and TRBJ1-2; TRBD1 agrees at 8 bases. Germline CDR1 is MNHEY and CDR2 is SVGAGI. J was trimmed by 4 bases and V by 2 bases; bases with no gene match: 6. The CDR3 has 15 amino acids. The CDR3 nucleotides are TGTGCCAGCAGTTACGCTACCGGGACAGGCTATGGCTACACCTTC. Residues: CASSYATGTGYGYTF.

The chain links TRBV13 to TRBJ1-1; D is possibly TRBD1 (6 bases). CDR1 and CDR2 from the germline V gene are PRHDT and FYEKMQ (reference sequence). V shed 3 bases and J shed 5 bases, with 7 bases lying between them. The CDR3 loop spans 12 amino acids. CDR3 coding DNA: TGTGCCAGCAGCTTTCAGGGGACTGAAGCTTTCTTT. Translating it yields CASSFQGTEAFF.

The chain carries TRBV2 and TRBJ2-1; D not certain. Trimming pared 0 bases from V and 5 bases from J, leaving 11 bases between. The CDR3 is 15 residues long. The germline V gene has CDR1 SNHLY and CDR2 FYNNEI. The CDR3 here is CASSEALGLNNEQFF. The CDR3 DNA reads TGTGCCAGCAGTGAAGCGTTGGGCCTCAACAATGAGCAGTTCTTC.

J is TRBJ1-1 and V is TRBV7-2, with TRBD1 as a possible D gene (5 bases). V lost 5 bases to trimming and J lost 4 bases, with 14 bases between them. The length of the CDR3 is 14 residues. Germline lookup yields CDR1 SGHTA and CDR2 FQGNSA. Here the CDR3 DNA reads TGTGCCAGCAGCCCCGCGGGGGTTGGCACTGAAGCTTTCTTT. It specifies CASSPAGVGTEAFF.

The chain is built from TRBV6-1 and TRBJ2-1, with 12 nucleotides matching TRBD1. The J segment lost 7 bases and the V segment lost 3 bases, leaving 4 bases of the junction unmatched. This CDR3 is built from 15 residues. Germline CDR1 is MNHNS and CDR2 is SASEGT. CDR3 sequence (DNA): TGTGCCAGCAGTGATCGGGACAGGGGGCGGAATGAGCAGTTCTTC. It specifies CASSDRDRGRNEQFF.

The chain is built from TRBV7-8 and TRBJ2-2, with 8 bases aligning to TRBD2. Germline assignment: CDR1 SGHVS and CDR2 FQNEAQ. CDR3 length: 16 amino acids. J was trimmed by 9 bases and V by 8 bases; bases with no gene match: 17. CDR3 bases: TGTGCCAGCTCTAGTGGAGCGGGGGACTTAAGGAGGGAGCTGTTTTTT. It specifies CASSSGAGDLRRELFF.

In DNA, the CDR3 is TGTGCCAGCAGTTTAGTTTCGGGGAAGGGCGGGGAGCTGTTTTTT. Translation: CASSLVSGKGGELFF. The rearrangement uses TRBV28 and TRBJ2-2; TRBD2 might be the D (5 bases). Trimming left V 2 bases short and J 7 bases short, with 14 bases between. CDR1 is MDHEN and CDR2 is SYDVKM in the germline V gene. The CDR3 length is 15 residues.

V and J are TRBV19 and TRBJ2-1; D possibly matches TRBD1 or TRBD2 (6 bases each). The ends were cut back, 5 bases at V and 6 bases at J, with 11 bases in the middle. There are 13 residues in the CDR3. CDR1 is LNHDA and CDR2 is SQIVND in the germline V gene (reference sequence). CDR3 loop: CASSHGGLNEQFF. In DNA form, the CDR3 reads TGTGCCAGTAGTCACGGGGGCCTCAATGAGCAGTTCTTC.

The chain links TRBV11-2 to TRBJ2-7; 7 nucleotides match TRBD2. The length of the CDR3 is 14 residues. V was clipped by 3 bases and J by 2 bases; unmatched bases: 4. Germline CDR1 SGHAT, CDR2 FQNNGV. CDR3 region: CASSFGGVTYEQYF. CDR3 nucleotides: TGTGCCAGCAGCTTTGGGGGGGTGACCTACGAGCAGTACTTC.